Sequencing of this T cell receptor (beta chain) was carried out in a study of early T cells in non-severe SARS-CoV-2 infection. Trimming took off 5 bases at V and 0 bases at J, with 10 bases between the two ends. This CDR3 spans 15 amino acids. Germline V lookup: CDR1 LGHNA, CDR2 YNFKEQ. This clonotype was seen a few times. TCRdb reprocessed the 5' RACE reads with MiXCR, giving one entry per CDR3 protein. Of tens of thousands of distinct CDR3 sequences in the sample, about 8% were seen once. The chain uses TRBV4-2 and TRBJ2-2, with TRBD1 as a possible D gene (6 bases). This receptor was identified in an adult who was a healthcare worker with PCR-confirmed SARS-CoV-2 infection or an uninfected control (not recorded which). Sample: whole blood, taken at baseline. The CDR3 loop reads CASSTGRANTGELFF. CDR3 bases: TGTGCCAGCAGCACAGGGAGAGCGAACACCGGGGAGCTGTTTTTT.